This passage covers 26 T cell receptor beta chains from one sample sequenced in a study of blood T cells in healthy people across ages. Primers used in a second PCR of about 7 to 11 cycles were a sample-barcoded 5' primer and a J-beta primer mix. Each CDR3 protein gets one entry after TCRdb re-called the 5' RACE reads with MiXCR. Found here are 850,000 to 1,100,000 distinct CDR3 sequences, under 40% of them singletons; the top ten hold 10% to 15%. Sequencing input: blood. The receptor source for this set is a young man in good health.

V is TRBV3-1 and J is TRBJ2-1, with a possible D match to TRBD1 (5 bases). The DNA end is a closer match to TRBJ2-7, so the J assignment may be wrong. The V gene's germline CDR1 is LGHDT and CDR2 YNNKEL (reference sequence). The CDR3 is made up of 17 amino acids. This CDR3 is CASSQGWGPSSYNEQYF. The CDR3 DNA reads as TGTGCCAGCAGCCAAGGCTGGGGCCCGAGCTCCTACAATGAGCAGTACTTC.

This clonotype was observed a few times. This rearrangement joins TRBV4-1 to TRBJ2-1; TRBD2 aligns across 8 bases. The CDR3 length is 16 residues. J lost 2 bases, V lost 3 bases, and 6 bases had no gene match. Germline-derived CDR1 and CDR2 are MGHRA and YSYEKL. This chain's CDR3 is CASSHAWRGAYNEQFF. CDR3 coding DNA: TGCGCCAGCAGCCACGCCTGGCGGGGGGCCTACAATGAGCAGTTCTTC.

The chain employs TRBV6-2 or TRBV6-3 and TRBJ2-7; possibly TRBD1 or TRBD2 for D (5 bases each). V was pared by 2 bases and J by 4 bases, with 9 bases between. The CDR3 is 13 residues long. Germline V gene lookup returns CDR1 MNHEY and CDR2 SVGEGT. DNA of the CDR3: TGTGCCAGCAGTTACCTCGGGACGTACGAGCAGTACTTC. Residues: CASSYLGTYEQYF.

The chain is built from TRBV20-1 and TRBJ1-5; TRBD1 matches 8 bases. CDR1 DFQATT and CDR2 SNEGSKA come from the germline V gene (reference sequence). V trimming: 3 bases; J trimming: 0 bases; junction bases outside the gene matches: 7. The CDR3 runs to 16 residues. The CDR3 DNA sequence: TGCAGTGCTAGTTGGGCCAGGGGGCTTAGCAATCAGCCCCAGCATTTT. Its translation is CSASWARGLSNQPQHF.

V and J are TRBV11-1 and TRBJ2-1, with TRBD2 matching 8 bases. Germline V CDR1 and CDR2: SGHAT, FQDESV (reference sequence). The CDR3 runs to 16 residues. V lost 3 bases to trimming and J lost 8 bases; unmatched junction nucleotides: 12. In DNA form, the CDR3 reads TGTGCCAGCAGCTTCAATGGACTAGCTGCGGTGGATGAGCAGTTCTTC. Encoded protein: CASSFNGLAAVDEQFF.

In this sample, this clonotype turned up a few times. The J gene is TRBJ2-1, the V gene TRBV6-6; 8 nucleotides line up with TRBD1. Germline CDR1 is MNHNY and CDR2 is SVGAGI (reference sequence). CDR3 size: 15 residues. V was pared by 2 bases and J by 3 bases, with 3 bases of the junction left unmatched. The CDR3 sequence: CASSYRTGNYNEQFF. As DNA, the CDR3 is TGTGCCAGCAGTTACAGGACAGGGAACTACAATGAGCAGTTCTTC.

This clonotype was observed a handful of times. The chain joins TRBV2 to TRBJ2-3; TRBD2 might be the D (6 bases). Trimming took 3 bases from V and 1 from J, leaving 14 bases between them. There are 16 residues in the CDR3. Germline assignment: CDR1 SNHLY and CDR2 FYNNEI. CDR3 protein: CASSERQTRRTDTQYF. The CDR3 coding sequence is TGTGCCAGCAGTGAGAGACAGACTAGACGCACAGATACGCAGTATTTT.

This chain's CDR3 is CASSQSQVNEQFF. As DNA, the CDR3 is TGTGCCAGCAGCCAATCACAGGTCAATGAGCAGTTCTTC. The chain uses TRBV14 and TRBJ2-1, with a possible D match to TRBD1 (5 bases). This CDR3 has 13 amino acids. Germline V lookup: CDR1 SGHDN, CDR2 FVKESK. The V end lost 2 bases, the J end lost 6 bases, and 8 bases lay between the germline ends.

This clonotype occurred a few times. The V call is TRBV2, the J call TRBJ1-5; D gene unclear. The CDR3 covers 14 residues. Trimming pared 7 bases from V and 7 bases from J, leaving 17 bases between. Germline CDR1 and CDR2: SNHLY and FYNNEI. CDR3 residues: CASTLHRVPQPQHF. The CDR3 region has the DNA TGTGCCAGCACTCTTCATAGGGTCCCCCAGCCCCAGCATTTT. The full variable domain, rest sourced from reference TRBV2 and TRBJ1-5, is EPEVTQTPSHQVTQMGQEVILRCVPISNHLYFYWYRQILGQKVEFLVSFYNNEISEKSEIFDDQFSVERPDGSNFTLKIRSTKLEDSAMYFCASTLHRVPQPQHFGDGTRLSIL.

The CDR3 loop is CASSIPTGARTEAFF. CDR3 bases: TGCGCCAGCAGCATACCGACAGGGGCGAGGACTGAAGCTTTCTTT. The chain carries TRBV4-1 and TRBJ1-1; 8 nucleotides match TRBD1. This CDR3 is built from 15 residues. CDR1 is MGHRA and CDR2 is YSYEKL in the germline V gene. Unmatched junction bases numbered 10, after V lost 5 bases and J lost 5 bases.

This clonotype was detected a few times. This chain links TRBV12-3 or TRBV12-4 with TRBJ2-3; the match to TRBD2 covers 10 bases. The CDR3 is 14 residues long. V lost 8 bases and J lost 0; bases outside the gene matches: 2. CDR3 nucleotide sequence: TGTGCCAGCGGACTAGCGGCTAGCACAGATACGCAGTATTTT. Translation gives CASGLAASTDTQYF.

The rearrangement links TRBV6-6 to TRBJ2-5, with TRBD1 as a possible D gene (5 bases). The CDR3 loop spans 16 amino acids. CDR1 is MNHNY and CDR2 is SVGAGI in the germline V gene (reference sequence). The V and J ends lost 2 bases and 5 bases respectively, with 18 bases between them. CDR3 amino acids: CASSYPTGRAHETQYF. CDR3 bases: TGTGCCAGCAGTTACCCCACCGGCAGGGCGCATGAGACCCAGTACTTC.

In the case of this clonotype: At one end, the junction sequence differs from germline, possibly due to a read error. The CDR3 sequence: CSAPGTAGANYDYTF. DNA for the CDR3: TGCAGTGCCCCCGGGACAGCCGGAGCTAACTATGACTACACCTTC. This chain joins TRBV20-1 and TRBJ1-2; 7 bases align to TRBD1. CDR3 size: 15 residues. Germline assignment: CDR1 DFQATT and CDR2 SNEGSKA (reference sequence).

The rearrangement links TRBV6-5 to TRBJ2-7; D not resolved. CDR1 is MNHEY, CDR2 SVGAGI, per germline. The length of the CDR3 is 12 residues. Trimming shortened V by 5 bases and J by 3 bases, and 8 bases separated the two germline ends. The CDR3 region has the DNA TGTGCCAGCAGTAGCTTTGGCTACGAGCAGTACTTC. This gives the protein CASSSFGYEQYF.

This chain joins TRBV4-1 and TRBJ1-4; the D is unclear. The CDR3 contains 16 residues. Germline V gives CDR1 MGHRA, CDR2 YSYEKL. V shed 1 base and J shed 0 bases, with 9 bases lying between them. CDR3 DNA sequence: TGCGCCAGCAGCCAAGCACCGGGGTCAACTAATGAAAAACTGTTTTTT. It yields the protein CASSQAPGSTNEKLFF.

This rearrangement joins TRBV7-2 to TRBJ2-7, with D possibly being TRBD1 or TRBD2 (5 bases each). CDR3 size: 16 residues. V dropped 4 bases and J dropped 5 bases, with 21 bases sitting between them. Germline CDR1 SGHTA, CDR2 FQGNSA. CDR3 in DNA: TGTGCCAGCAGCTCCCGAGAGGGGACCTTTTACGACGAGCAGTACTTC. It specifies CASSSREGTFYDEQYF.

The J gene is TRBJ2-7, the V gene TRBV20-1; TRBD1 might be the D (6 bases). Trimming shortened V by 5 bases and J by 4 bases, and 15 bases separated the two germline ends. Germline CDR1 and CDR2: DFQATT and SNEGSKA (reference sequence). The CDR3 is made up of 13 amino acids. CDR3 coding DNA: TGCAGTGCTGGGGACACCCTTTCGTACGAGCAGTACTTC. Encoded protein: CSAGDTLSYEQYF.

The V call is TRBV6-2 or TRBV6-3, the J call TRBJ2-7; the match to TRBD1 covers 7 bases. V dropped 0 bases and J dropped 7; count of bases not matched to a gene: 18. This CDR3 region has 18 residues. Germline assignment: CDR1 MNHEY and CDR2 SVGEGT. The CDR3 coding sequence is TGTGCCAGCAGTTACTCGAAAGGCTACAGGGGTGAGGTAAATGAGCAGTACTTC. Its translation is CASSYSKGYRGEVNEQYF.

This clonotype was seen a handful of times. This sequence joins TRBV4-3 and TRBJ2-6; D ambiguous. The germline gives CDR1 LGHNA, CDR2 YSLEER. The germline V and J ends were trimmed by 4 bases and 2 bases, with 9 bases remaining between them. The CDR3 has 15 residues. The CDR3 sequence is CASSPYTAGANVLTF. The CDR3 DNA sequence: TGCGCCAGCAGCCCTTATACAGCTGGGGCCAACGTCCTGACTTTC.

This clonotype has just one count. Mismatch with germline at one junction end may stem from a read error. The chain uses TRBV5-1 and TRBJ1-2; D possibly corresponds to TRBD1 (5 bases). Per the germline V gene, CDR1 is SGHRS and CDR2 is YFSETQ. This CDR3 region has 14 residues. CDR3 protein: CAGSLDSTWNGYTF. The DNA of the CDR3 is TGCGCCGGCAGCCTCGACAGCACCTGGAATGGCTACACCTTC.

This sequence joins TRBV28 and TRBJ2-5; D may be TRBD2 (6 bases). The end of the DNA aligns better with TRBJ2-7, so the J call may be wrong. Germline V gene lookup returns CDR1 MDHEN and CDR2 SYDVKM. This CDR3 region has 14 residues. The CDR3 sequence: CASSSSGSHDEQYF. DNA of the CDR3: TGTGCCAGCAGTTCATCCGGGAGTCACGACGAGCAGTACTTC.

This clonotype was picked up a small number of times. The V and J genes are TRBV28 and TRBJ1-2; D might be TRBD1 (6 bases). The V and J ends lost 1 base and 9 bases respectively, with 12 bases between them. Germline CDR1 is MDHEN and CDR2 is SYDVKM. The CDR3 is 13 amino acids. The CDR3 region has the DNA TGTGCCAGCAGTTTATCGGGGGGCAAAAGCTACACCTTC. Translating gives CASSLSGGKSYTF.

J is TRBJ2-3 and V is TRBV19; D gene unclear. This CDR3 contains 14 residues. Germline CDR1 and CDR2: LNHDA and SQIVND (reference sequence). The V end was cut by 1 base, the J end by 1 base, with 6 bases between. CDR3 sequence reads: CASSIVGRTDTQYF. The CDR3 region has the DNA TGTGCCAGTAGTATAGTCGGTCGCACAGATACGCAGTATTTT. Using reference TRBV19 and TRBJ2-3 for the parts outside the CDR3, the full variable domain is DGGITQSPKYLFRKEGQNVTLSCEQNLNHDAMYWYRQDPGQGLRLIYYSQIVNDFQKGDIAEGYSVSREKKESFPLTVTSAQKNPTAFYLCASSIVGRTDTQYFGPGTRLTVL.

This clonotype has only a few counts. The V gene is TRBV29-1, the J gene TRBJ2-3, with TRBD2 as a possible D gene (6 bases). Trimming shortened V by 5 bases and J by 5 bases, and 20 bases separated the two germline ends. The CDR3 runs 15 residues. The germline V gene encodes CDR1 SQVTM and CDR2 ANQGSEA. CDR3 sequence reads: CSVRRDLAPGDTQYF. The CDR3, as DNA: TGCAGCGTTCGGCGGGATCTCGCCCCCGGAGATACGCAGTATTTT.

The chain is built from TRBV11-2 and TRBJ1-1, with TRBD1 as a possible D gene (5 bases). Germline V gene data show CDR1 as SGHAT and CDR2 as FQNNGV. The CDR3 extends over 14 amino acids. Trimming pared 2 bases from V and 6 bases from J, leaving 13 bases between. CDR3 region: CASSLLTTASEAFF. DNA for the CDR3: TGTGCCAGCAGCTTATTAACGACAGCCTCTGAAGCTTTCTTT.

This clonotype was seen a handful of times. This chain joins TRBV6-6 and TRBJ2-1; the D is unclear. Trimming left V 7 bases short and J 6 bases short, with 10 bases between. Germline V lookup: CDR1 MNHNY, CDR2 SVGAGI (reference sequence). This CDR3 spans 12 amino acids. CDR3 bases: TGTGCCAGCACCCCCAGGCCCAATGAGCAGTTCTTC. It yields the protein CASTPRPNEQFF.